This paragraph reports one T cell receptor (beta chain). The V and J ends lost 5 bases and 3 bases, in that order; junction bases with no gene match: 8. The germline V gene has CDR1 LNHDA and CDR2 SQIVND (reference sequence). This CDR3 is 15 amino acids long. This entry is derived from a study of cytomegalovirus exposure and HLA in healthy donors. The PCR contained 60 Vbeta and 13 Jbeta primers. The method was immunoSEQ multiplex PCR; TCRdb's version includes in-frame clones alone and lacks a portion of them. The sample shows 200,000 to 250,000 clones, under 70% of them seen only once. The chain is built from TRBV19 and TRBJ2-3, with 7 positions matching TRBD2. The clonotype was recovered from a man aged 35 to 55 in good health and CMV-seropositive. The specimen sequenced was PBMCs. The CDR3 loop reads CASSRRTRSTDTQYF. Here the CDR3 DNA reads TGTGCCAGTAGTCGGAGGACTAGATCAACAGATACGCAGTATTTT.